This T cell receptor beta chain was obtained from a study of blood T cell repertoires in COVID-19 (dated by TCRdb to about 2020). Looking at the study overall: Collaborator samples came from the United States, Italy and Spain and covered acute and convalescent phases of COVID-19. Samples were obtained from the ongoing ImmuneRACE study (first 160 participants) and from over 1,000 subjects provided by 6 global collaborators. A freely available public database, intended as a resource for researchers studying the immune response to SARS-CoV-2, is where the repertoires were released. Where available, HLA class I and class II types were obtained from metadata supplied by the sample provider rather than from assay-based typing. The sample metadata nearly always contained a de-identified subject ID, COVID-19 status, age in years and sex. Subjects who had been exposed to COVID-19, were actively infected with it, or had recovered from it provided the deeply sampled blood TCRbeta repertoires that made up the dataset. The prospective study material was composed of cDNA or gDNA derived from T cells, B-cell-depleted T cells, or PBMCs.

About this clone itself: Its antigen is currently not known. No base qualities exist here, and no much larger clone lies one base off it.

The study at large found these results: How much clinical and demographic metadata was included differed by source and by participant, and the metadata was provided uncurated.

TCRbeta CDR3 regions were amplified from genomic DNA by means of the immunoSEQ Assay, a bias-controlled multiplex PCR. The paper's data handling went like this. Nucleated cell counts per sample were estimated from amplification of reference gene primers within the assay. To quantify the absolute abundance of each unique TCRbeta CDR3 rearrangement, sequence reads were collapsed and filtered. For each sample, productive Simpson clonality was calculated by taking the square root of Simpson's diversity index across productive rearrangements. TCRdb limited this immuneACCESS table to in-frame rearrangements with V and J called. A share of clones is missing; checked studies link under half to unresolved V genes, and the rest is unexplained. V, J and clone size derive from that table, while D and trimming were established from the DNA sequence. The sample data list around 190,000 clones, and approximately 85% of these were observed just once. The top ten clones comprise approximately 8.9% of the sample.

The collaborating institutions used their own protocols to collect whole blood in K2EDTA tubes. For TCRbeta analysis, collaborators shipped samples as frozen whole blood, isolated PBMCs, or DNA extracted from either of those sample types. Between the V and J ends, shortened by 6 bases and 2 bases respectively, the junction contains 10 bases. Taken from the germline V gene, the CDR1 and CDR2 loops are MNHEY and SVGEGT. Inclusive of the bounding cysteine and phenylalanine, the CDR3 is 13 residues long. The retained sequence is limited to the CDR3, 39 bases, with the frame set at the first base. The chain uses TRBV6-2 or TRBV6-3 and TRBJ1-2, with the D gene not clear enough to name. Source material: peripheral blood. The sequence was collected from a woman in her sixties or seventies with acute or convalescent COVID-19. The bases are TGTGCCAGCAGCCAAACAACGAACTATGGCTACACCTTC. It specifies CASSQTTNYGYTF.